Below are 23 T cell receptor beta chains sequenced from a single sample in a study of CD8+ T cells in alopecia areata listed by TCRdb under 2018. Receptor amplification or capture employed the immunoSEQ multiplex PCR assay. To provide template for TCR sequencing, every sample had RNA extracted and reverse transcribed into cDNA. TCRdb re-hosts the immuneACCESS table, in-frame sequences only. Its copies lack some clones; in the studies checked, an unresolved V gene accounts for under half of them, and the cause for the rest is not known. Present in this sample are around 50,000 clones, around 96% of which were seen just once. Approximately 24% of the sample rests with the top ten. The time point label on this specimen signifies: baseline before oral tofacitinib. Sequenced here: CD8+ T cells sorted from blood, sampled at week 0. Every receptor here comes from a human donor with alopecia areata.

The V and J genes are TRBV7-6 and TRBJ2-7; 15 bases line up with TRBD2. Unmatched junction bases numbered 6, after V lost 1 base and J lost 2 bases. The CDR3 consists of 18 residues. Germline lookup yields CDR1 SGHVS and CDR2 FNYEAQ. This chain's CDR3 is CASSLEAGLAGGTYEQYF. CDR3 nucleotide sequence: TGTGCCAGCAGCTTAGAGGCCGGACTAGCGGGGGGGACCTACGAGCAGTACTTC.

This chain links TRBV4-1 with TRBJ2-1; 10 bases fit TRBD2. The V gene end was trimmed by 1 base and the J gene end by 6 bases; junction bases not matched to a gene: 3. Germline values: CDR1 MGHRA, CDR2 YSYEKL. This CDR3 is built from 15 residues. The CDR3 nucleotides read TGCGCCAGCAGCCAAGCTAGCGGGGGCCGCAATGAGCAGTTCTTC. Amino acid sequence: CASSQASGGRNEQFF.

This sequence joins TRBV2 and TRBJ2-1; 8 nucleotides align to TRBD2. The CDR3 is made up of 16 amino acids. Losses at the gene ends were 7 bases for V and 8 bases for J; bases not matched to a gene: 16. The germline CDR1 and CDR2 sequences are SNHLY and FYNNEI. In DNA form, the CDR3 reads TGTGCCAGCAAGGGAGACCCCTCTGCGGGGGGCTATGAGCAGTTCTTC. Translation gives CASKGDPSAGGYEQFF. Full variable domain (rest looked up from reference TRBV2 and TRBJ2-1): EPEVTQTPSHQVTQMGQEVILRCVPISNHLYFYWYRQILGQKVEFLVSFYNNEISEKSEIFDDQFSVERPDGSNFTLKIRSTKLEDSAMYFCASKGDPSAGGYEQFFGPGTRLTVL.

The chain has TRBV29-1 and TRBJ2-2; D call uncertain. V was pared by 2 bases and J by 6 bases, with 4 bases between. Germline V gene data show CDR1 as SQVTM and CDR2 as ANQGSEA. CDR3 size: 11 residues. CDR3: CSVEKAGELFF. The DNA of the CDR3 is TGCAGCGTTGAAAAAGCCGGGGAGCTGTTTTTT.

The chain has TRBV5-1 and TRBJ2-3, with D perhaps matching TRBD2 (7 bases). The CDR3 has 17 amino acids. Germline V gene sequence: CDR1 SGHRS, CDR2 YFSETQ. The V gene lost 6 bases and the J gene lost 4 bases, with 24 bases spanning the gap. The CDR3 is CASTQAEVGGAADTQYF. In DNA, the CDR3 is TGCGCCAGCACCCAGGCCGAAGTAGGGGGGGCGGCAGATACGCAGTATTTT.

V and J are TRBV7-9 and TRBJ2-7, with D possibly TRBD1 on 5 matching bases. V was cut by 1 base and J by 10 bases, with 14 bases left in between. The CDR3 extends over 13 amino acids. The germline CDR1 and CDR2 sequences are SEHNR and FQNEAQ (reference sequence). The CDR3 loop reads CASSLGAREEQYF. For the CDR3, the DNA is TGTGCCAGCAGCTTAGGGGCCAGGGAAGAACAGTACTTC.

V is TRBV9 and J is TRBJ2-3, with 8 bases that match TRBD2. The CDR3 extends over 15 amino acids. V lost 0 bases, J lost 4 bases, and 4 bases stayed unmatched. Germline CDR1 and CDR2: SGDLS and YYNGEE. The CDR3 sequence is CASSVGGLESDTQYF. Written as DNA, the CDR3 is TGTGCCAGCAGCGTAGGGGGACTAGAATCAGATACGCAGTATTTT.

This chain links TRBV4-1 with TRBJ1-4; 9 bases fit TRBD1. The V segment lost 1 base and the J segment 5 bases; nucleotides outside the gene matches: 5. The germline V gene encodes CDR1 MGHRA and CDR2 YSYEKL. The CDR3 loop spans 16 amino acids. CDR3 bases: TGCGCCAGCAGCCAAGGGGCCGGGACAGGGAATGAAAAACTGTTTTTT. Its translation: CASSQGAGTGNEKLFF.

The chain uses TRBV4-2 and TRBJ2-1; 11 bases agree with TRBD2. Unmatched junction bases numbered 11, after V lost 3 bases and J lost 7 bases. The germline V gene encodes CDR1 LGHNA and CDR2 YNFKEQ. The CDR3 has 17 amino acids. The CDR3 bases are TGTGCCAGCAGCCACGATCAACTAGCGGGGGCAGGGAATGAGCAGTTCTTC. Protein product: CASSHDQLAGAGNEQFF.

The chain combines TRBV7-2 with TRBJ2-7; D is unresolved. Trimming shortened V by 2 bases and J by 0 bases, and 11 bases separated the two germline ends. This CDR3 has 15 amino acids. Germline lookup yields CDR1 SGHTA and CDR2 FQGNSA. In DNA form, the CDR3 reads TGTGCCAGCAGCTTAATAGGGTTCAGCTCCTACGAGCAGTACTTC. This codes for CASSLIGFSSYEQYF.

The chain carries TRBV14 and TRBJ1-3; 8 nucleotides line up with TRBD1. Trimming cost V 5 bases and J 0 bases; bases outside gene matches: 12. Germline lookup yields CDR1 SGHDN and CDR2 FVKESK. The CDR3 runs 18 residues. The CDR3 region is CASSETTGAKSSGNTIYF. DNA of the CDR3: TGTGCCAGCAGCGAAACGACAGGGGCGAAATCCTCTGGAAACACCATATATTTT. Combining the CDR3 with reference TRBV14 and TRBJ1-3 gives the whole variable domain EAGVTQFPSHSVIEKGQTVTLRCDPISGHDNLYWYRRVMGKEIKFLLHFVKESKQDESGMPNNRFLAERTGGTYSTLKVQPAELEDSGVYFCASSETTGAKSSGNTIYFGEGSWLTVV.

The V gene is TRBV27, the J gene TRBJ1-4, with TRBD1 identical over 7 bases. J was trimmed by 1 base and V by 8 bases; bases with no gene match: 4. CDR1 is MNHEY, CDR2 SMNVEV, per germline (reference sequence). The CDR3 has 14 amino acids. The CDR3 nucleotides are TGTGCCAGCGCAAGGGGGCGAACTAATGAAAAACTGTTTTTT. It is translated as CASARGRTNEKLFF.

The V call is TRBV7-6, the J call TRBJ2-3; TRBD1 aligns across 7 bases. The junction had 4 bases not matched to a gene; V was cut back by 5 bases and J by 2 bases. Germline V gene lookup returns CDR1 SGHVS and CDR2 FNYEAQ. This CDR3 region has 14 residues. CDR3 protein: CASSEDRVTDTQYF. CDR3 in DNA: TGTGCCAGCAGCGAAGACAGGGTCACAGATACGCAGTATTTT. The whole variable domain, remainder taken from reference TRBV7-6 and TRBJ2-3, is GAGVSQSPRYKVTKRGQDVALRCDPISGHVSLYWYRQALGQGPEFLTYFNYEAQQDKSGLPNDRFSAERPEGSISTLTIQRTEQRDSAMYRCASSEDRVTDTQYFGPGTRLTVL.

The chain carries TRBV2 and TRBJ2-3, with TRBD2 matching 9 bases. Germline V gene lookup returns CDR1 SNHLY and CDR2 FYNNEI. V lost 6 bases to trimming and J lost 0 bases; unmatched junction nucleotides: 10. The CDR3 contains 17 residues. The CDR3 loop reads CASSEGASGASTDTQYF. The CDR3 DNA reads TGTGCCAGCAGCGAGGGGGCTAGCGGGGCAAGCACAGATACGCAGTATTTT.

This clone was picked up a small number of times. This chain joins TRBV5-1 and TRBJ2-1; D is ambiguous. There are 13 residues in the CDR3. Deletions cut 0 bases from V and 4 bases from J, with 5 bases between. Per the germline V gene, CDR1 is SGHRS and CDR2 is YFSETQ. The CDR3 DNA follows: TGCGCCAGCAGCTTGGGCGTTTACAATGAGCAGTTCTTC. The encoded protein is CASSLGVYNEQFF. Full variable domain (remainder filled in from reference TRBV5-1 and TRBJ2-1): KAGVTQTPRYLIKTRGQQVTLSCSPISGHRSVSWYQQTPGQGLQFLFEYFSETQRNKGNFPGRFSGRQFSNSRSEMNVSTLELGDSALYLCASSLGVYNEQFFGPGTRLTVL.

The rearrangement uses TRBV19 and TRBJ2-3; 8 bases align to TRBD1. V trimming: 6 bases; J trimming: 3 bases; junction bases outside the gene matches: 5. CDR3 length: 14 residues. The germline V gene has CDR1 LNHDA and CDR2 SQIVND (reference sequence). The CDR3 spells CASRRTGTTDTQYF. In nucleotides, the CDR3 is TGTGCCAGTAGAAGGACAGGGACGACAGATACGCAGTATTTT.

Concerning this clone itself: A junction boundary mismatches the germline segment, possibly from a read error. The J gene is TRBJ2-3, the V gene TRBV10-2; D is perhaps TRBD2 (5 bases). The V gene's germline CDR1 is WSHSY and CDR2 SAAADI. This CDR3 comprises 13 residues. The CDR3 loop reads CATSRGNTDTQYF. Here the CDR3 DNA reads TGCGCCACCAGTCGGGGTAACACAGATACGCAGTATTTT.

The chain is built from TRBV7-8 and TRBJ2-3, with D possibly being TRBD2 (7 bases). With 4 bases removed from V and 1 base from J, the gap between germline ends came to 9 bases. The CDR3 loop spans 14 amino acids. Germline lookup yields CDR1 SGHVS and CDR2 FQNEAQ. CDR3 protein: CASSWGGRTDTQYF. As DNA, the CDR3 is TGTGCCAGCAGCTGGGGGGGCCGCACAGATACGCAGTATTTT.

The V gene is TRBV2, the J gene TRBJ2-1, with 9 bases fitting TRBD2. The CDR3 spans 16 residues. CDR1 and CDR2 (germline): SNHLY, FYNNEI. V dropped 6 bases and J dropped 7; count of bases not matched to a gene: 13. CDR3 DNA sequence: TGTGCCAGCAGGGACCGCGGGGGGGCACGTAGGAATGAGCAGTTCTTC. Residues: CASRDRGGARRNEQFF.

The chain links TRBV4-1 to TRBJ2-7; a weak D match, TRBD1 (5 bases). The CDR3 runs 14 residues. V lost 4 bases, J lost 6 bases, and 16 bases lay in between. Germline V gene lookup returns CDR1 MGHRA and CDR2 YSYEKL. The CDR3 sequence: CASSRAQGSREQYF. In DNA form, the CDR3 reads TGCGCCAGCAGCCGGGCTCAGGGTTCTCGCGAGCAGTACTTC.

DNA for the CDR3: TGCAGCGTTGACAGGTCCTCCACAGATACGCAGTATTTT. Protein product: CSVDRSSTDTQYF. The chain couples TRBV29-1 to TRBJ2-3; D gene ambiguous. V lost 3 bases and J 2 bases, leaving 9 bases between the germline ends. Germline V gene lookup returns CDR1 SQVTM and CDR2 ANQGSEA. The CDR3 contains 13 residues.

This chain links TRBV4-1 with TRBJ1-1; 7 nucleotides align to TRBD1. The V gene end was trimmed by 3 bases and the J gene end by 1 base; junction bases not matched to a gene: 5. The CDR3 is 15 residues long. Germline CDR1 MGHRA, CDR2 YSYEKL. The CDR3 DNA reads TGCGCCAGCAGCCAGCTGAGGACAGGGAACACTGAAGCTTTCTTT. This gives the protein CASSQLRTGNTEAFF.

This chain uses TRBV7-9 with TRBJ2-2; the D is unclear. Germline CDR1 is SEHNR and CDR2 is FQNEAQ (reference sequence). Trimming pared 1 base from V and 8 bases from J, leaving 5 bases between. This CDR3 contains 12 residues. CDR3: CASSLGDGELFF. The CDR3 nucleotides read TGTGCCAGCAGCTTAGGGGATGGGGAGCTGTTTTTT.